The 23 T cell receptor beta chains below all came from one sample that was sequenced in a study of shared clonotypes between healthy human individuals. Assay: immunoSEQ multiplex PCR; the TCRdb copy retains only in-frame clones and omits some. The data show millions of clones, roughly 94% seen once. Sequenced input: naive CD4+ T cells sorted from blood. Subset of the sample: CD45RA+ positively selected. The source is a young man in good health.

J is TRBJ2-3 and V is TRBV29-1; TRBD2 matches at 7 bases. CDR1 and CDR2 (germline): SQVTM, ANQGSEA. This CDR3 region has 15 residues. The J segment lost 0 bases and the V segment lost 6 bases, leaving 9 bases of the junction unmatched. For the CDR3, the DNA is TGCAGCGTCCTCGGGGGGACTGGAAGCACAGATACGCAGTATTTT. Its translation: CSVLGGTGSTDTQYF.

This clone appeared once. Mismatch with germline at one junction end may stem from a read error. The CDR3 nucleotides read TGTGCCAGCACCTTAGACGGATGGTACCAAGAGACCCAGTACTTC. Protein sequence: CASTLDGWYQETQYF. The gene calls are TRBV11-2 and TRBJ2-5, with D uncertain. The CDR3 is 15 residues long. Looked up from germline, CDR1 is SGHAT and CDR2 is FQNNGV.

The CDR3 here is CASSYEKLFF. The CDR3 coding sequence is TGTGCCAGCTCTTATGAAAAACTGTTTTTT. The J gene is TRBJ1-4, the V gene TRBV6-1; D unresolved. The CDR3 has 10 amino acids. The ends were cut back, 8 bases at V and 6 bases at J, with 4 bases in the middle. Germline values: CDR1 MNHNS, CDR2 SASEGT.

This rearrangement joins TRBV10-3 to TRBJ2-5, with a tentative D call TRBD2 (5 bases). Trimming took off 9 bases at V and 5 bases at J, with 13 bases between the two ends. Germline CDR1 ENHRY, CDR2 SYGVKD. This CDR3 region has 12 residues. CDR3 nucleotides: TGTGCCATACGGGGTACGGCGGAGACCCAGTACTTC. It codes for CAIRGTAETQYF.

V and J are TRBV7-9 and TRBJ1-1; TRBD1 might be the D (5 bases). With 5 bases removed from V and 4 bases from J, the gap between germline ends came to 11 bases. In germline, CDR1 is SEHNR, CDR2 FQNEAQ (reference sequence). CDR3 size: 13 residues. CDR3 DNA: TGTGCCAGCAGCGGCGTTGGGGGCACTGAAGCTTTCTTT. Translation gives CASSGVGGTEAFF.

This chain links TRBV6-1 with TRBJ2-1; 9 bases fit TRBD2. With 3 bases clipped from V and 0 bases from J, the junction kept 3 bases outside the gene matches. The CDR3 length is 16 residues. Per the germline V gene, CDR1 is MNHNS and CDR2 is SASEGT. CDR3 loop: CASSEFSGSSYNEQFF. CDR3 DNA: TGTGCCAGCAGTGAGTTTAGCGGGAGCTCCTACAATGAGCAGTTCTTC.

The chain carries TRBV11-2 and TRBJ2-7; 10 bases map to TRBD2. The germline V gene encodes CDR1 SGHAT and CDR2 FQNNGV. The V and J ends lost 5 bases and 7 bases, in that order; junction bases with no gene match: 8. The CDR3 length is 14 residues. The chain's CDR3 is CASSPLWTSGEQYF. In DNA form, the CDR3 reads TGTGCCAGCAGCCCCCTCTGGACTAGCGGAGAGCAGTACTTC.

The CDR3 region has the DNA TGTGCCACCGGGCCGGGGGACAGGGAAGATGAAAAACTGTTTTTT. It specifies CATGPGDREDEKLFF. V gene TRBV19 combines with J gene TRBJ1-4; 9 bases match TRBD1. V dropped 10 bases and J dropped 6; count of bases not matched to a gene: 12. Germline V gives CDR1 LNHDA, CDR2 SQIVND (reference sequence). The length of the CDR3 is 15 residues. The full variable domain, completed using reference TRBV19 and TRBJ1-4, is DGGITQSPKYLFRKEGQNVTLSCEQNLNHDAMYWYRQDPGQGLRLIYYSQIVNDFQKGDIAEGYSVSREKKESFPLTVTSAQKNPTAFYLCATGPGDREDEKLFFGSGTQLSVL.

Points on this clone: This sample includes further DNA sequences coding for the same CDR3. The chain has TRBV6-5 and TRBJ1-2; 8 bases line up with TRBD1. This CDR3 spans 12 amino acids. J lost 7 bases, V lost 8 bases, and 6 bases had no gene match. Per germline, CDR1 MNHEY and CDR2 SVGAGI. In DNA form, the CDR3 reads TGTGCCAGCTCCAGGGGGCAGAGTGGCTACACCTTC. The encoded protein is CASSRGQSGYTF.

The V gene is TRBV29-1, the J gene TRBJ1-2, with D possibly matching TRBD1 (5 bases). V dropped 1 base and J dropped 1 base, with 13 bases sitting between them. The CDR3 has 15 amino acids. CDR1 and CDR2 (germline): SQVTM, ANQGSEA. CDR3 nucleotide sequence: TGCAGCGTTGAAGGATTCCGGGGACTTAACTATGGCTACACCTTC. This gives the protein CSVEGFRGLNYGYTF.

The chain employs TRBV30 and TRBJ1-6; TRBD1 agrees at 7 bases. The CDR3 loop spans 14 amino acids. CDR1 is GTSNPN and CDR2 is SVGIG in the germline V gene (reference sequence). The V segment lost 2 bases and the J segment 5 bases; nucleotides outside the gene matches: 3. The CDR3 DNA is TGTGCCTGGAGTACGGACAGGAATAATTCACCCCTCCACTTT. This gives the protein CAWSTDRNNSPLHF.

This clone was seen once. The gene calls are TRBV28 and TRBJ1-2; unclear D gene. The germline V gene encodes CDR1 MDHEN and CDR2 SYDVKM. V shed 2 bases and J shed 8 bases, with 18 bases lying between them. The CDR3 runs 15 residues. This CDR3 reads CASSLKVPASRGYTF. The DNA for the CDR3 is TGTGCCAGCAGTTTAAAGGTTCCGGCCTCCCGGGGCTACACCTTC.

The rearrangement joins TRBV27 to TRBJ1-1; D is unresolved. The V end was cut by 5 bases, the J end by 10 bases, with 14 bases between. The CDR3 covers 12 residues. Germline assignment: CDR1 MNHEY and CDR2 SMNVEV (reference sequence). The CDR3 reads CASSESPPAAFF. CDR3 nucleotides: TGTGCCAGCAGTGAATCCCCCCCGGCAGCTTTCTTT.

V gene TRBV7-2 combines with J gene TRBJ2-7; TRBD2 might be the D (5 bases). This CDR3 region has 14 residues. V was clipped by 0 bases and J by 6 bases, with 12 bases between them. Germline V gives CDR1 SGHTA, CDR2 FQGNSA. The CDR3 loop reads CASSLAGLAGEQYF. DNA of the CDR3: TGTGCCAGCAGCTTAGCCGGTCTCGCGGGCGAGCAGTACTTC.

The chain's CDR3 is CSVEDRPPSTEAFF. CDR3 bases: TGCAGCGTTGAAGACCGTCCTCCCAGCACTGAAGCTTTCTTT. The chain joins TRBV29-1 to TRBJ1-1; no definite D call. V gave up 0 bases and J gave up 4 bases, with 12 bases separating them. Germline CDR1 is SQVTM and CDR2 is ANQGSEA. This CDR3 has 14 amino acids.

This chain connects TRBV6-5 to TRBJ1-2; D is undetermined. Germline CDR1 is MNHEY and CDR2 is SVGAGI. The germline V and J ends were trimmed by 6 bases and 4 bases, with 12 bases remaining between them. CDR3 length equals 13 residues. The CDR3 is CASRRTDGYGYTF. CDR3 bases: TGTGCCAGCAGACGGACCGACGGCTATGGCTACACCTTC.

This clone was counted once. One end of the junction does not line up with germline, which may come from a read error. CDR3 coding DNA: TGTGCCAGCAGTGAGACAGGGGACTTAGAAAAACGGTTTTTT. Protein product: CASSETGDLEKRFF. The rearrangement links TRBV2 to TRBJ1-4; 8 bases line up with TRBD1. Germline loops: CDR1 SNHLY, CDR2 FYNNEI. The CDR3 is 14 residues long.

V gene TRBV6-1 combines with J gene TRBJ2-1; 10 bases map to TRBD2. Germline assignment: CDR1 MNHNS and CDR2 SASEGT. The CDR3 spans 17 residues. The J segment lost 9 bases and the V segment lost 4 bases, leaving 15 bases of the junction unmatched. This chain's CDR3 is CASSALSGRAGSGEQFF. CDR3 sequence (DNA): TGTGCCAGCAGTGCTTTAAGCGGGAGGGCCGGGTCCGGTGAGCAGTTCTTC.

The rearrangement joins TRBV27 to TRBJ1-6, with TRBD1 matching 7 bases. Per germline, CDR1 MNHEY and CDR2 SMNVEV (reference sequence). The CDR3 totals 12 residues. After removal of 10 bases from V and 8 bases from J, the junction contained 5 bases not matched to a gene. CDR3: CATWTGYSPLHF. CDR3 bases: TGTGCCACCTGGACAGGCTATTCACCCCTCCACTTT.

The sample holds one count of this clone. This rearrangement joins TRBV7-9 to TRBJ2-3, with D unresolved. This CDR3 comprises 11 residues. Germline CDR1 is SEHNR and CDR2 is FQNEAQ (reference sequence). Trimming left V 9 bases short and J 4 bases short, with 8 bases between. The CDR3 sequence: CASQQSDTQYF. The CDR3 DNA reads as TGTGCCAGTCAACAGTCAGATACGCAGTATTTT.

The chain uses TRBV7-6 and TRBJ2-1; TRBD2 matches 11 bases. Germline CDR1 and CDR2: SGHVS and FNYEAQ. Trimming removed 5 bases from V and 2 bases from J; junction bases left unmatched: 2. The CDR3 consists of 15 residues. The CDR3 sequence is CASSRSGRAYNEQFF. CDR3 DNA sequence: TGTGCCAGCAGCCGTAGCGGGAGGGCCTACAATGAGCAGTTCTTC. The full variable domain, with the rest looked up from reference TRBV7-6 and TRBJ2-1, is GAGVSQSPRYKVTKRGQDVALRCDPISGHVSLYWYRQALGQGPEFLTYFNYEAQQDKSGLPNDRFSAERPEGSISTLTIQRTEQRDSAMYRCASSRSGRAYNEQFFGPGTRLTVL.

A note on this clone: Other DNA sequences in the sample encode the same CDR3. This chain joins TRBV18 and TRBJ1-1; a weak D match, TRBD1 (5 bases). Germline CDR1 KGHSH, CDR2 LQKENI. This CDR3 region has 13 residues. V was clipped by 3 bases and J by 3 bases, with 8 bases between them. CDR3 nucleotides: TGTGCCAGCTCACCTCTGGGGGACACTGAAGCTTTCTTT. It specifies CASSPLGDTEAFF.

This clone appeared once. V usage is TRBV10-3 and J usage is TRBJ1-1; 7 nucleotides line up with TRBD1. Germline assignment: CDR1 ENHRY and CDR2 SYGVKD. The CDR3 is 15 amino acids. V was pared by 4 bases and J by 1 base, with 6 bases of the junction left unmatched. The CDR3 is CAISVDRVANTEAFF. Here the CDR3 DNA reads TGTGCCATCAGTGTTGACAGGGTGGCGAACACTGAAGCTTTCTTT.